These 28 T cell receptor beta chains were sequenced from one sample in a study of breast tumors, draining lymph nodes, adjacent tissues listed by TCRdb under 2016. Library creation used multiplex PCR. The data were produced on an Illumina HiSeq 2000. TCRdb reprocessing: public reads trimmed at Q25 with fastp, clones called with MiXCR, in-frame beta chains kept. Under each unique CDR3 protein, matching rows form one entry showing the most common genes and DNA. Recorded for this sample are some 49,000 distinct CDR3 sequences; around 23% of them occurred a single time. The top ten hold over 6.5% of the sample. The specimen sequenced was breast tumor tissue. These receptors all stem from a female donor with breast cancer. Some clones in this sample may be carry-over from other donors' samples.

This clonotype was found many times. This CDR3 is CATSDSGAHPEKLFF. CDR3 DNA sequence: TGTGCCACCAGTGATTCAGGTGCGCACCCTGAAAAACTGTTTTTT. The chain uses TRBV24-1 and TRBJ1-4, with unresolved D. The CDR3 has 15 residues. The germline V gene encodes CDR1 KGHDR and CDR2 SFDVKD. The V end lost 2 bases, the J end lost 7 bases, and 13 bases lay between the germline ends.

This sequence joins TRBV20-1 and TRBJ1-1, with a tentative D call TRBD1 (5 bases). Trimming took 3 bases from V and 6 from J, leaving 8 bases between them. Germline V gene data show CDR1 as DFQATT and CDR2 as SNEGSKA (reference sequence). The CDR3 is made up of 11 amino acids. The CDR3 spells CSASRGAEAFF. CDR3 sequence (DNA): TGCAGTGCTAGTCGGGGGGCTGAAGCTTTCTTT.

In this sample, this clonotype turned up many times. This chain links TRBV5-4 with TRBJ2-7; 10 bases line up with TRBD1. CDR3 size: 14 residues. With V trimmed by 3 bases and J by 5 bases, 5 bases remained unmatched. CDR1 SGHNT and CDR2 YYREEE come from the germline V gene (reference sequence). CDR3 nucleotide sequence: TGTGCCAGCAGCTACCGGGACAGGGGCAACGAGCAGTACTTC. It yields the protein CASSYRDRGNEQYF.

In DNA, the CDR3 is TGTGCCAGCAGCCAAGATTGGGACAGGGGTGAGACCCAGTACTTC. This sequence encodes CASSQDWDRGETQYF. J is TRBJ2-5 and V is TRBV5-5, with 10 bases aligning to TRBD1. This CDR3 has 15 amino acids. Germline V gene sequence: CDR1 SGHKS, CDR2 YYEKEE (reference sequence). The junction had 8 bases not matched to a gene; V was cut back by 4 bases and J by 5 bases.

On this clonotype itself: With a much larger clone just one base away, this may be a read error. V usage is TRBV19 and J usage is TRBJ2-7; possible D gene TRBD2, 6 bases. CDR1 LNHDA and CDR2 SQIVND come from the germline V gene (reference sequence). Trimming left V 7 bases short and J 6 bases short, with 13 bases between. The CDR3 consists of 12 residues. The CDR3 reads CASKREFGEQYF. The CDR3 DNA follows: TGTGCCAGTAAACGGGAGTTCGGCGAGCAGTACTTC.

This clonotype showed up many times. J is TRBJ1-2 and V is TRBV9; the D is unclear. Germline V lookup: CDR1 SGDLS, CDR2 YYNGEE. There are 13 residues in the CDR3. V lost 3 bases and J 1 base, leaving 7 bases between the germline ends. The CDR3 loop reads CASSADLNYGYTF. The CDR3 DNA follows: TGTGCCAGCAGCGCGGACCTTAACTATGGCTACACCTTC.

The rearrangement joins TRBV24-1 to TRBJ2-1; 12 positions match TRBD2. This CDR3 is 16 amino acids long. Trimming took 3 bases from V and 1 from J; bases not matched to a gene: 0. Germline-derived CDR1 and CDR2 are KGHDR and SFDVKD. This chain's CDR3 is CATSDGLAGSYNEQFF. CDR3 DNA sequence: TGTGCCACCAGTGATGGACTAGCGGGATCCTACAATGAGCAGTTCTTC.

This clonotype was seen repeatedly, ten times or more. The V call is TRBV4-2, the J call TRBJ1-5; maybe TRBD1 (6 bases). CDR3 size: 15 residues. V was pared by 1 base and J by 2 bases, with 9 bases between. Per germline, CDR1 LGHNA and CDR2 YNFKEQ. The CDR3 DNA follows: TGTGCCAGCAGCCAAGTATCAGGGGGCAATCAGCCCCAGCATTTT. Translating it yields CASSQVSGGNQPQHF.

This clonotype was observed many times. The CDR3 loop reads CASSDKGHYGYTF. DNA of the CDR3: TGTGCCAGCAGTGACAAGGGTCATTATGGCTACACCTTC. This rearrangement joins TRBV6-4 to TRBJ1-2; D is unresolved. The CDR3 length is 13 residues. Trimming stripped 2 bases from V and 5 bases from J, with 9 bases between. Germline assignment: CDR1 MRHNA and CDR2 SNTAGT.

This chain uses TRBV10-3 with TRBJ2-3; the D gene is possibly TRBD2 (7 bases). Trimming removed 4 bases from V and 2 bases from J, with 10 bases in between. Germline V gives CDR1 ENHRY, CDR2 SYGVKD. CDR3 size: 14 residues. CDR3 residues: CAISGGGITDTQYF. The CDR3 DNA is TGTGCCATCAGTGGCGGGGGCATCACAGATACGCAGTATTTT.

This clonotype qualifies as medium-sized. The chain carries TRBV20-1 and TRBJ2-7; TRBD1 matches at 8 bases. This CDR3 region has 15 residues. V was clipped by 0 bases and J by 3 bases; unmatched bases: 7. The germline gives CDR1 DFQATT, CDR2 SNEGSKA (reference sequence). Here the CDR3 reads CSARDPDRALYEQYF. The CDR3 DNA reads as TGCAGTGCTAGAGATCCGGACAGGGCCCTCTACGAGCAGTACTTC.

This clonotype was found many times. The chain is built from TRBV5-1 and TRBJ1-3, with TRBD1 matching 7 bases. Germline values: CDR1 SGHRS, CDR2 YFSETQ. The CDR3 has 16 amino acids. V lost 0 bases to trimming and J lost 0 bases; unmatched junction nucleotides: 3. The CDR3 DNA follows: TGCGCCAGCAGCTTGGCGGGACAGAGCTCTGGAAACACCATATATTTT. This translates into CASSLAGQSSGNTIYF.

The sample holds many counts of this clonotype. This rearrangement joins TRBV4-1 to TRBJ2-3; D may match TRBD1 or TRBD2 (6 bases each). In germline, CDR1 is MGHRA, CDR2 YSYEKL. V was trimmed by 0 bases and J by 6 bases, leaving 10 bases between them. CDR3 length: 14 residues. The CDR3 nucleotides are TGCGCCAGCAGCCAAGAGGGGGCGGGGGATACGCAGTATTTT. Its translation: CASSQEGAGDTQYF.

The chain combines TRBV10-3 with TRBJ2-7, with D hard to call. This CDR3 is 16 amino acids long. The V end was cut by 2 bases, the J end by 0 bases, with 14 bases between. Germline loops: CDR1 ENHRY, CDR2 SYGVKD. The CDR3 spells CAISEGVWFYSYEQYF. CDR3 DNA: TGTGCCATCAGTGAGGGGGTATGGTTCTACTCCTACGAGCAGTACTTC.

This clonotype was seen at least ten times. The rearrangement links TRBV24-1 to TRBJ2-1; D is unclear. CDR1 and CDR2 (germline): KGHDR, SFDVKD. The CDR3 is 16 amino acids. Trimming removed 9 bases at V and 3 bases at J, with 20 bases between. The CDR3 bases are TGTGCCACCGGTTGGGCGAGCCCTGATCTCTACAATGAGCAGTTCTTC. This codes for CATGWASPDLYNEQFF.

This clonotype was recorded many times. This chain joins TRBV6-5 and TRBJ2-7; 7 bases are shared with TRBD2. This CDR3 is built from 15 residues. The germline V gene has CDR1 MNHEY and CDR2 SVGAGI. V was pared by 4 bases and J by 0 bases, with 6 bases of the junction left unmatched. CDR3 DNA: TGTGCCAGCAGTTCCCGGGGGGAACCCTCCTACGAGCAGTACTTC. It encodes CASSSRGEPSYEQYF.

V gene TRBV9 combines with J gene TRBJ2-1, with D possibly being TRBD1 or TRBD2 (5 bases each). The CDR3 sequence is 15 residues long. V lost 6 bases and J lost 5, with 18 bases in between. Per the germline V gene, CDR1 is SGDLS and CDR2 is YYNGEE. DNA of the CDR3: TGTGCCAGCACCTTCACCGGGGCTTCCAACAATGAGCAGTTCTTC. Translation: CASTFTGASNNEQFF.

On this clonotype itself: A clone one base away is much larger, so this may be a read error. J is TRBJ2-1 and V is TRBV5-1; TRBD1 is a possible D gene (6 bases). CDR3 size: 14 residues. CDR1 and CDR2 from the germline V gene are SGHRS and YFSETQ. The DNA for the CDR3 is TGCGCCAGCAGCGGCCCAGGGGATTACACTGAGCAGTTCTTC. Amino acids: CASSGPGDYTEQFF. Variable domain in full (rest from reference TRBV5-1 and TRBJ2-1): KAGVTQTPRYLIKTRGQQVTLSCSPISGHRSVSWYQQTPGQGLQFLFEYFSETQRNKGNFPGRFSGRQFSNSRSEMNVSTLELGDSALYLCASSGPGDYTEQFFGPGTRLTVL.

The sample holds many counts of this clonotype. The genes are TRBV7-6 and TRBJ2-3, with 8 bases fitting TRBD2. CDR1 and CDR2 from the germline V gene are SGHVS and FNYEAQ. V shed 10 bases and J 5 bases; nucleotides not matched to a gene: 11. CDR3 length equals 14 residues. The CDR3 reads CAKGPGLGRDTQYF. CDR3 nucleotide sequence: TGTGCCAAAGGCCCGGGACTAGGTAGAGATACGCAGTATTTT.

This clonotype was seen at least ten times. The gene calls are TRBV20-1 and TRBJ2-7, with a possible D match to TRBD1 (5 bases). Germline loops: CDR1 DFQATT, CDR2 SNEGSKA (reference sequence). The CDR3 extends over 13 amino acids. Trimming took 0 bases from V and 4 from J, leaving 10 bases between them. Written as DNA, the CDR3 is TGCAGTGCTAGAGATCCAGGGATTTACGAGCAGTACTTC. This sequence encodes CSARDPGIYEQYF.

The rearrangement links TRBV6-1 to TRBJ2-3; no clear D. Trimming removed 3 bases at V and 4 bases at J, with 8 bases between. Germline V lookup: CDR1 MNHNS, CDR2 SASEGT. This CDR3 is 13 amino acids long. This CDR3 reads CASSDGLPDTQYF. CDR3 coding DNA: TGTGCCAGCAGTGATGGGCTTCCAGATACGCAGTATTTT.

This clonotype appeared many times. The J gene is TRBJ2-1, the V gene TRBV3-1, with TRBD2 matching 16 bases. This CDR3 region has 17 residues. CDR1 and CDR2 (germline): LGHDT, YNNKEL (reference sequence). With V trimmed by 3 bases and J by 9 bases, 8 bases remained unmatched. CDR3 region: CASSHFPGTSGGGEQFF. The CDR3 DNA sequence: TGTGCCAGCAGCCATTTCCCCGGGACTAGCGGGGGGGGTGAGCAGTTCTTC.

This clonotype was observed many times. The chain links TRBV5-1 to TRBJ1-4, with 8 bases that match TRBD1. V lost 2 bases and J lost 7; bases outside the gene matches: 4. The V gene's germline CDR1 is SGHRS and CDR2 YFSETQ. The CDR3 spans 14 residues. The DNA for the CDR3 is TGCGCCAGCAGCTTCGGCAGGGGGCTTGAAAAACTGTTTTTT. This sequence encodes CASSFGRGLEKLFF.

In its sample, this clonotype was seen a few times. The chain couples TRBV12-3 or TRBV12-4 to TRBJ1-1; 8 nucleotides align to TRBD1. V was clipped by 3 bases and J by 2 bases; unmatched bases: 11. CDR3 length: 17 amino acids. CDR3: CASSFPIGQGSNTEAFF. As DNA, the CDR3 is TGTGCCAGCAGTTTCCCCATAGGACAGGGAAGCAACACTGAAGCTTTCTTT.

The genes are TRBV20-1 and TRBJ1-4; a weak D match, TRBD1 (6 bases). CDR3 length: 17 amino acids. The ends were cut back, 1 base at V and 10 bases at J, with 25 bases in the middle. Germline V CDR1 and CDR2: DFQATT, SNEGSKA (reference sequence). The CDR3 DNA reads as TGCAGTGCTAGAGGTACAATGGACCAGGGGTTCTTGGGAAAACTGTTTTTT. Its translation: CSARGTMDQGFLGKLFF.

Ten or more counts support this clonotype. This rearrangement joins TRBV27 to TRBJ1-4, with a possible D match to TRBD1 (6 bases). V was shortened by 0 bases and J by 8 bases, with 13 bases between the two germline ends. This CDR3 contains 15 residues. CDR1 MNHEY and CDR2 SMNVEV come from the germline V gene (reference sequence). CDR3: CASSLSGGFGEKLFF. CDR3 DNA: TGTGCCAGCAGTTTATCGGGGGGCTTCGGGGAAAAACTGTTTTTT.

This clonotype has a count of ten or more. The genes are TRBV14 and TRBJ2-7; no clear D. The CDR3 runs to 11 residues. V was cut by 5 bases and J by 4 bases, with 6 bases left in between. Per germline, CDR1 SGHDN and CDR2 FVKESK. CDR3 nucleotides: TGTGCCAGCAGCATGGGGTACGAGCAGTACTTC. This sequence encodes CASSMGYEQYF.

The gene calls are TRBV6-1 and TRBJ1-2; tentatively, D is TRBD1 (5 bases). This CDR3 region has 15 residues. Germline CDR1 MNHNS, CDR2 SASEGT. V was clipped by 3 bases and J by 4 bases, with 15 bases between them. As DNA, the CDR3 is TGTGCCAGCAGTGACAGGTTCGAGGGGCTCTATGGCTACACCTTC. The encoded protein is CASSDRFEGLYGYTF.